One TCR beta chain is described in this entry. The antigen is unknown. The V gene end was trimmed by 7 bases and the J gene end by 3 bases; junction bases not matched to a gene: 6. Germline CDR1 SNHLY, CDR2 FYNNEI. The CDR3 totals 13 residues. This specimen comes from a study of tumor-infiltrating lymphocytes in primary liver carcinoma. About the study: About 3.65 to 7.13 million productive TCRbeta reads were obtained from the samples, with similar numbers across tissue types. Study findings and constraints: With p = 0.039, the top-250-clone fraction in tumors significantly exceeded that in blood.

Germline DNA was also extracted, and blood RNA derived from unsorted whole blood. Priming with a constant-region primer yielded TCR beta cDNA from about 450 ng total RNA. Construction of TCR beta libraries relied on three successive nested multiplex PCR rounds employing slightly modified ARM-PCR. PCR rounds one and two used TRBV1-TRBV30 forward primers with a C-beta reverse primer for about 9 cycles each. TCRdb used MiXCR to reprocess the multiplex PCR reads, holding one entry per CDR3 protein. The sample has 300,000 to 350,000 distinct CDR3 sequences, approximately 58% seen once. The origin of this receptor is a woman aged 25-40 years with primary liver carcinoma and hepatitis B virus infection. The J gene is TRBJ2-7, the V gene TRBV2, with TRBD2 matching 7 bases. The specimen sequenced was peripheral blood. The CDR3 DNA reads TGTGCCAGCACGGGAGGACTCAACTACGAGCAGTACTTC. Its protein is CASTGGLNYEQYF.